The 21 T cell receptor beta chains in this list originate from one sample, sequenced in a study of identical twins. TCRdb re-called the 5' RACE reads with MiXCR, one entry per CDR3 protein. Seen here are about 1.7 million distinct CDR3 sequences, about 31% observed once, and the top ten hold approximately 0.29%. Sequenced sample: cord blood. The receptors shown here come from a newborn girl in good health.

A word on this clonotype: Just one base apart from a much larger clone, this may be a read error. This rearrangement joins TRBV11-1 to TRBJ1-5; D may be TRBD1 (5 bases). The CDR3 runs 12 residues. The germline CDR1 and CDR2 sequences are SGHAT and FQDESV (reference sequence). The V end lost 5 bases, the J end lost 6 bases, and 8 bases lay between the germline ends. The DNA of the CDR3 is TGTGCCAGCAGCCACGGGGGTCAGCCCCAGCATTTT. It codes for CASSHGGQPQHF. Based on the CDR3 plus reference TRBV11-1 and TRBJ1-5, the full variable domain is EAEVAQSPRYKITEKSQAVAFWCDPISGHATLYWYRQILGQGPELLVQFQDESVVDDSQLPKDRFSAERLKGVDSTLKIQPAELGDSAMYLCASSHGGQPQHFGDGTRLSIL.

The V gene is TRBV5-1, the J gene TRBJ2-3; 8 nucleotides match TRBD2. This CDR3 is 15 amino acids long. Germline V lookup: CDR1 SGHRS, CDR2 YFSETQ. The V gene end was trimmed by 4 bases and the J gene end by 9 bases; junction bases not matched to a gene: 13. CDR3 sequence (DNA): TGCGCCAGCAGCATCGAATCCGGGACTAGGGGGACGCAGTATTTT. Encoded protein: CASSIESGTRGTQYF.

This chain uses TRBV3-1 with TRBJ1-6; 9 bases map to TRBD1. V dropped 0 bases and J dropped 6; count of bases not matched to a gene: 6. Germline V lookup: CDR1 LGHDT, CDR2 YNNKEL (reference sequence). CDR3 length: 17 residues. In nucleotides, the CDR3 is TGTGCCAGCAGCCAAGATCGGTACAGGGGGCCTAATTCACCCCTCCACTTT. Amino acid sequence: CASSQDRYRGPNSPLHF.

This clonotype was counted between two and nine times. Sequence at one end of the junction differs from germline and may be a read error. The genes are TRBV10-3 and TRBJ1-2, with 8 positions matching TRBD1. Germline CDR1 and CDR2: ENHRY and SYGVKD. There are 14 residues in the CDR3. The CDR3 spells CPISDTDRAYGYTF. In DNA, the CDR3 is TGTCCCATCAGTGACACGGACAGGGCCTATGGCTACACCTTC.

This clonotype was detected a few times. The CDR3 DNA is TGCGCCAGCAACCTGGGGACTGGCACAGATACGCAGTATTTT. Its translation is CASNLGTGTDTQYF. This chain connects TRBV5-1 to TRBJ2-3; maybe TRBD2 (6 bases). The CDR3 contains 14 residues. V was shortened by 6 bases and J by 1 base, with 12 bases between the two germline ends. Germline V gene sequence: CDR1 SGHRS, CDR2 YFSETQ.

The chain couples TRBV10-3 to TRBJ2-7; 8 bases match TRBD2. After removal of 0 bases from V and 7 bases from J, the junction contained 8 bases not matched to a gene. The CDR3 covers 15 residues. Germline CDR1 reads ENHRY; CDR2 reads SYGVKD. CDR3 nucleotides: TGTGCCATCAGTGAGTCGACTAGCGCCTACAATGAGCAGTACTTC. Translation gives CAISESTSAYNEQYF.

To note about this clonotype: A read error may produce the germline difference seen at one junction end. The V call is TRBV28, the J call TRBJ1-5; D call uncertain. The CDR3 has 14 residues. Germline lookup yields CDR1 MDHEN and CDR2 SYDVKM. The CDR3 bases are TGTGCCAGCAGTTTATATTCACGTAATCGGCCCCAGCATTTT. Amino acid sequence: CASSLYSRNRPQHF.

The rearrangement uses TRBV6-2 or TRBV6-3 and TRBJ2-2; 9 bases agree with TRBD2. This CDR3 has 15 amino acids. V lost 6 bases, J lost 4 bases, and 6 bases stayed unmatched. CDR1 and CDR2 (germline): MNHEY, SVGEGT. CDR3 amino acids: CASRGAGGITGELFF. Written as DNA, the CDR3 is TGTGCCAGCAGGGGAGCGGGGGGAATCACCGGGGAGCTGTTTTTT.

This chain uses TRBV9 with TRBJ2-5; 11 nucleotides match TRBD2. The DNA end is more similar to TRBJ2-7, so the J call may be wrong. Germline values: CDR1 SGDLS, CDR2 YYNGEE. This CDR3 has 17 residues. CDR3 residues: CASSPTSGGPSSGEQYF. In nucleotides, the CDR3 is TGTGCCAGCAGCCCCACTAGCGGGGGTCCCTCTTCGGGCGAGCAGTACTTC.

On this clonotype itself: One junction end disagrees with the germline gene, perhaps due to a read error. The chain has TRBV11-2 and TRBJ2-3; D remains ambiguous. Germline loops: CDR1 SGHAT, CDR2 FQNNGV. The CDR3 consists of 14 residues. CDR3 DNA: TGTACCAGCAGCTTAGGACCGCGAACAGATACGCAGTATTTT. Its protein product is CTSSLGPRTDTQYF.

The gene calls are TRBV7-2 and TRBJ2-3, with 8 bases fitting TRBD2. CDR1 and CDR2 from the germline V gene are SGHTA and FQGNSA. CDR3 size: 16 residues. V lost 4 bases and J lost 3; bases outside the gene matches: 9. CDR3 protein: CASSSRTSIPTDTQYF. The CDR3 DNA sequence: TGTGCCAGCAGCTCCAGGACTAGCATTCCGACAGATACGCAGTATTTT.

The chain combines TRBV27 with TRBJ2-7; D might be TRBD1 or TRBD2, each matching 6 bases. V was pared by 4 bases and J by 5 bases, with 12 bases between. The V gene's germline CDR1 is MNHEY and CDR2 SMNVEV (reference sequence). The CDR3 length is 13 residues. CDR3: CASSSGGIDEQYF. In nucleotides, the CDR3 is TGTGCCAGCAGTTCCGGGGGCATCGACGAGCAGTACTTC.

V usage is TRBV3-1 and J usage is TRBJ2-3; D gene ambiguous. This CDR3 has 14 amino acids. Trimming took off 0 bases at V and 3 bases at J, with 7 bases between the two ends. Germline values: CDR1 LGHDT, CDR2 YNNKEL (reference sequence). The CDR3 nucleotides read TGTGCCAGCAGCCAAGATGCTTGGACAGATACGCAGTATTTT. It codes for CASSQDAWTDTQYF.

As concerns this clonotype: This may come from a read error, since a much larger clone is one base off. V is TRBV20-1 and J is TRBJ2-2; D unresolved. Trimming pared 0 bases from V and 1 base from J, leaving 3 bases between. CDR1 DFQATT and CDR2 SNEGSKA come from the germline V gene (reference sequence). The CDR3 totals 13 residues. CDR3 bases: TGCAGTGCTAGAGAACTGAACACCGGGGAGCTGTTTTTT. Residues: CSARELNTGELFF.

The chain uses TRBV5-1 and TRBJ2-1; 12 bases are a match to TRBD2. This CDR3 is built from 20 residues. Germline V gene sequence: CDR1 SGHRS, CDR2 YFSETQ. J gave up 0 bases and V 0 bases, and 10 bases lay outside the gene matches. The CDR3 loop is CASSLVGLAGGKSSYNEQFF. As DNA, the CDR3 is TGCGCCAGCAGCTTGGTAGGTCTAGCGGGAGGGAAAAGCTCCTACAATGAGCAGTTCTTC.

The V and J genes are TRBV7-9 and TRBJ2-1; D may correspond to TRBD1 or TRBD2 (5 bases each). The CDR3 extends over 16 amino acids. CDR1 SEHNR and CDR2 FQNEAQ come from the germline V gene (reference sequence). V lost 3 bases, J lost 3 bases, and 15 bases lay in between. This CDR3 reads CASSLGTRGDYNEQFF. Written as DNA, the CDR3 is TGTGCCAGCAGCTTGGGAACTAGAGGGGACTACAATGAGCAGTTCTTC.

The chain carries TRBV20-1 and TRBJ2-2; 9 bases agree with TRBD2. Germline trimming cut 3 bases from V and 1 base from J; bases unmatched to any gene: 12. The CDR3 is 18 amino acids. CDR1 DFQATT and CDR2 SNEGSKA come from the germline V gene (reference sequence). The CDR3 region has the DNA TGCAGTGCTAGTGATCGAGGTCAGACTAGCGGGAACACCGGGGAGCTGTTTTTT. Its protein product is CSASDRGQTSGNTGELFF.

A few counts support this clonotype. V usage is TRBV14 and J usage is TRBJ2-7, with unresolved D. Trimming cost V 1 base and J 3 bases, with 13 bases left between them. Per germline, CDR1 SGHDN and CDR2 FVKESK. This CDR3 contains 15 residues. The CDR3 sequence is CASSQGIGKGYEQYF. CDR3 DNA sequence: TGTGCCAGCAGCCAAGGTATAGGGAAAGGCTACGAGCAGTACTTC.

The rearrangement links TRBV20-1 to TRBJ2-3, with D hard to call. The CDR3 is 16 amino acids. Germline assignment: CDR1 DFQATT and CDR2 SNEGSKA (reference sequence). Trimming left V 1 base short and J 0 bases short, with 14 bases between. The CDR3 sequence: CSARVPGRTSTDTQYF. The CDR3 DNA sequence: TGCAGTGCTAGAGTTCCAGGACGCACTAGCACAGATACGCAGTATTTT.

Only a few counts were recorded for this clonotype. At one end, the junction sequence differs from germline, possibly due to a read error. The CDR3 coding sequence is TGTTCCAGCCGAGGTTGGCATAGCTCCTATAATTCACCCCTCCACTTT. The encoded protein is CSSRGWHSSYNSPLHF. This chain links TRBV7-9 with TRBJ1-6; no reliable D call. Germline CDR1 is SEHNR and CDR2 is FQNEAQ (reference sequence). The CDR3 has 16 residues.

This clonotype showed up just a few times. The chain is built from TRBV6-2 or TRBV6-3 and TRBJ2-3, with TRBD2 identical over 8 bases. CDR1 and CDR2 (germline): MNHEY, SVGEGT. The CDR3 extends over 14 amino acids. V dropped 5 bases and J dropped 6; count of bases not matched to a gene: 7. The CDR3 DNA follows: TGTGCCAGCAGTATGGGACTAGACCAGGATACGCAGTATTTT. It yields the protein CASSMGLDQDTQYF.